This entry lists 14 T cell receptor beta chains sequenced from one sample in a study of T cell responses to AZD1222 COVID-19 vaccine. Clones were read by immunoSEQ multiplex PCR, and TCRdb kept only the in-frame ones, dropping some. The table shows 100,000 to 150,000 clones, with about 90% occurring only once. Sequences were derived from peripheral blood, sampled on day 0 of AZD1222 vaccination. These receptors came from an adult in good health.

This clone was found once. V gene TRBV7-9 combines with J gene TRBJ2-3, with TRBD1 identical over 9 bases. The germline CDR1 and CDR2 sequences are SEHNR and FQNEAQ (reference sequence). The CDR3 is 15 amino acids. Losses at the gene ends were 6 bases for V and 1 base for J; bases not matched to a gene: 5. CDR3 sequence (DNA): TGTGCCAGCAGGGGACAGGGAGGAGGCACAGATACGCAGTATTTT. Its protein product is CASRGQGGGTDTQYF.

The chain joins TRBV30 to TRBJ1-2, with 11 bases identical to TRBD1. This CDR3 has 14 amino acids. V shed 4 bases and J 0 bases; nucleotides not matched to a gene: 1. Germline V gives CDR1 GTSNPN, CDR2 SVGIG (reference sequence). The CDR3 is CAWKGQGANYGYTF. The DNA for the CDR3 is TGTGCCTGGAAGGGACAGGGGGCTAACTATGGCTACACCTTC. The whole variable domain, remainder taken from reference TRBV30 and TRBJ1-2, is SQTIHQWPATLVQPVGSPLSLECTVEGTSNPNLYWYRQAAGRGLQLLFYSVGIGQISSEVPQNLSASRPQDRQFILSSKKLLLSDSGFYLCAWKGQGANYGYTFGSGTRLTVV.

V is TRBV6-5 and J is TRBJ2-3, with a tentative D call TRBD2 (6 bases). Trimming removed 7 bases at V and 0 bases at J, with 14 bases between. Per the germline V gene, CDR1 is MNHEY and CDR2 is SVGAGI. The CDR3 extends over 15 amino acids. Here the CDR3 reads CASTDGTSSTDTQYF. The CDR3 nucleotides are TGTGCCAGCACCGACGGGACTTCTAGCACAGATACGCAGTATTTT.

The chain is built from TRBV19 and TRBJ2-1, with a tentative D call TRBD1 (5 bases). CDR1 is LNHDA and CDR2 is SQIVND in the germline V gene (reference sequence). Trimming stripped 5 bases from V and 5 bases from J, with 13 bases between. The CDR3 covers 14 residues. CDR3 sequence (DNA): TGTGCCAGTAGTCCAGCCAGGGAAAACAATGAGCAGTTCTTC. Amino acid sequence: CASSPARENNEQFF.

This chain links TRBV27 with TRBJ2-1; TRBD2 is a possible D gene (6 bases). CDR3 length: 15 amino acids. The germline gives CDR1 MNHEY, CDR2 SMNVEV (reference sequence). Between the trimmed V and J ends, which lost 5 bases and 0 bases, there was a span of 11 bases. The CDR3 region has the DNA TGTGCCAGCAGTCCTAGCGTCAGCTCCTACAATGAGCAGTTCTTC. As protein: CASSPSVSSYNEQFF.

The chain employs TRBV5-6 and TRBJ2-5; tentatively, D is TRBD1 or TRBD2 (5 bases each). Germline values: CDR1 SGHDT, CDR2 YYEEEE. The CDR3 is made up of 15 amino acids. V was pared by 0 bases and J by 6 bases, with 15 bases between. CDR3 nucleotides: TGTGCCAGCAGCTTGGGAGGGGTAGTCTTCCAGACCCAGTACTTC. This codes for CASSLGGVVFQTQYF.

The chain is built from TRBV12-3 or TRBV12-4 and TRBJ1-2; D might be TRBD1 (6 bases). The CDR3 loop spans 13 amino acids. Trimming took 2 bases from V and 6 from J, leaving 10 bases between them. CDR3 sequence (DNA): TGTGCCAGCAGTTTACTCAGGGGCCATGGCTACACCTTC. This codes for CASSLLRGHGYTF.

This chain's CDR3 is CASSPTRDRNYGYTF. The DNA of the CDR3 is TGTGCCAGCAGTCCTACCCGGGACAGGAACTATGGCTACACCTTC. The chain links TRBV2 to TRBJ1-2; 8 nucleotides line up with TRBD1. Trimming cost V 5 bases and J 2 bases; bases outside gene matches: 7. From germline, CDR1 is SNHLY and CDR2 FYNNEI. The CDR3 covers 15 residues.

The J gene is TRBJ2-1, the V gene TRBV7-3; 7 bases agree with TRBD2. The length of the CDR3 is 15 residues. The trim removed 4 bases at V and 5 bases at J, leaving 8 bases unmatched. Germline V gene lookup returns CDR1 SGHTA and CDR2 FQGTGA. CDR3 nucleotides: TGTGCCAGCAGCTCCTTACCGGGACTAAACAATGAGCAGTTCTTC. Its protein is CASSSLPGLNNEQFF.

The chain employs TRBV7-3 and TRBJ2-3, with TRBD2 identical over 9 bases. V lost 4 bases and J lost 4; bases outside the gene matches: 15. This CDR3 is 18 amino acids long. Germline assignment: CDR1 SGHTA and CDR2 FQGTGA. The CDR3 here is CASSSPPTSGIKSDTQYF. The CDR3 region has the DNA TGTGCCAGCAGCTCGCCCCCGACTAGCGGTATCAAATCAGATACGCAGTATTTT.

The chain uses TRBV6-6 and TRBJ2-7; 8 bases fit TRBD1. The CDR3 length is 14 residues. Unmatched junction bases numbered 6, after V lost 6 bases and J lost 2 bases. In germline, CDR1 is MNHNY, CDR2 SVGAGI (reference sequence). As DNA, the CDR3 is TGTGCCAGCAGACTAGGACAGGGTACCTACGAGCAGTACTTC. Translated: CASRLGQGTYEQYF.

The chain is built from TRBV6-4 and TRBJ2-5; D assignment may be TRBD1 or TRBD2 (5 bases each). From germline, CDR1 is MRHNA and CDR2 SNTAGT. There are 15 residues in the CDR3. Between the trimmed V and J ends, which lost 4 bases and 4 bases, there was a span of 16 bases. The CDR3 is CASSVMSRDLETQYF. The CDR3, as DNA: TGTGCCAGCAGTGTTATGAGCAGGGACCTAGAGACCCAGTACTTC.

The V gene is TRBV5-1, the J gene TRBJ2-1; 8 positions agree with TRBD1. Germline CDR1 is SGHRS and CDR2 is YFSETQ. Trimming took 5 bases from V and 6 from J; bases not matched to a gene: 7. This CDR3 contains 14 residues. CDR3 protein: CASSQDRVGNEQFF. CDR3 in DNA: TGCGCCAGCAGTCAGGACAGGGTTGGCAATGAGCAGTTCTTC.

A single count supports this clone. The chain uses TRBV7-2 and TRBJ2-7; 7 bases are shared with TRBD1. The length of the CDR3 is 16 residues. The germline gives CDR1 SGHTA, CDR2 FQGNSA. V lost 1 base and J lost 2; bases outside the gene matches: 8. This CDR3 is CASSLDTGARAYEQYF. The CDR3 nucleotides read TGTGCCAGCAGCTTAGATACAGGGGCCAGGGCCTACGAGCAGTACTTC.